The rows below give T cell receptor beta chains drawn from one sample of a study of cytomegalovirus exposure and HLA in healthy donors. Clones were sequenced by immunoSEQ multiplex PCR, and TCRdb holds only the in-frame ones, with some missing. This repertoire shows over 80,000 clones, about four fifths found once; its top ten account for under 5.5%. Sequencing was carried out using PBMCs. These receptors all come from a man aged 35 to 55 in good health and CMV-seropositive. CDR3s include the opening cysteine and the closing phenylalanine or tryptophan. The D gene is left open where the match is weak. Clone size is stated in some rows and not others, as once, few, many or a class when expanded.

>TRBV18|TRBD1|14|-|TRBJ2-4
TGTGCCAGCTCGCCCGACAGGGGGCGACCGATTGAGTACTTC
CASSPDRGRPIEYF
>TRBV12-5|TRBD2|21|-|TRBJ2-1
TGTGCTAGTGGTTTGCCTTGGGGACTAGCGGGGGGTTCTAGCTCCTACAATGAGCAGTTCTTC
CASGLPWGLAGGSSSYNEQFF
>TRBV11-2|-|18|-|TRBJ2-3
TGTGCCAGCAGCTTAGAGAGGGGGACGATAGGGGCTAGCGGAACGCAGTATTTT
CASSLERGTIGASGTQYF
>TRBV28|TRBD2|14|once|TRBJ2-1
TGTGCCAGCAGTCGTAGCGGGGGGCGCAATGAGCAGTTCTTC
CASSRSGGRNEQFF
>TRBV4-1|-|16|few|TRBJ2-2
TGCGCCAGCAGCCAAGATCGGTTTGAGGACACCGGGGAGCTGTTTTTT
CASSQDRFEDTGELFF
>TRBV11-2|TRBD1|14|-|TRBJ2-4
TGTGCCAGCAGCCCCGACAGGGAGAAAAACATTCAGTACTTC
CASSPDREKNIQYF
>TRBV7-6|TRBD2|15|-|TRBJ2-4
TGTGCCAGCAGCCCCCGGGAGGGTTGGGGGAACATTCAGTACTTC
CASSPREGWGNIQYF
>TRBV7-2|-|13|-|TRBJ1-1
TGTGCCAGCAGCATGACAGTGAACACTGAAGCTTTCTTT
CASSMTVNTEAFF
>TRBV7-6|-|15|-|TRBJ1-2
TGTGCCAGCAGCCCTGGACAGACTCGCAGCTATGGCTACACCTTC
CASSPGQTRSYGYTF
>TRBV9|-|14|-|TRBJ2-3
TGTGCCAGCAGCGCGAATCAGGGCACAGATACGCAGTATTTT
CASSANQGTDTQYF
>TRBV9|TRBD1|16|-|TRBJ2-3
TGTGCCAGCAGCGTAGATCCGGGACAGGGGACAGATACGCAGTATTTT
CASSVDPGQGTDTQYF
>TRBV6-1|-|13|once|TRBJ2-2
TGTGCCAGCAGTGAAACTAACACCGGGGAGCTGTTTTTT
CASSETNTGELFF
>TRBV2|-|16|-|TRBJ2-7
TGTGCCAGCAGTGACCCGGGACAAACGAGCTCCTACGAGCAGTACTTC
CASSDPGQTSSYEQYF
>TRBV9|TRBD2|16|-|TRBJ2-1
TGTGCCAGCAGCGTAGTAAGGGGAGGGGTTCGGAATGAGCAGTTCTTC
CASSVVRGGVRNEQFF
>TRBV2|-|11|once|TRBJ2-5
TGTGCCAGCAGCCGACAGGAGACCCAGTACTTC
CASSRQETQYF
>TRBV25-1|-|14|few|TRBJ1-5
TGTGCCAGCCGAGAAACAGGAGCAAATCAGCCCCAGCATTTT
CASRETGANQPQHF
>TRBV10-3|-|14|-|TRBJ2-7
TGTGCCATCAGTGCCCCGGGACTCCGGTACGAGCAGTACTTC
CAISAPGLRYEQYF
>TRBV19|-|15|once|TRBJ1-1
TGTGCCAGTGTTATAAGGGGTCACTCTAACACTGAAGCTTTCTTT
CASVIRGHSNTEAFF
>TRBV5-1|TRBD1|17|-|TRBJ2-7
TGCGCCAGCAGCGTTCGCCCGGGACAGCTGAGCTCCTACAAGCAGTACTTC
CASSVRPGQLSSYKQYF
>TRBV10-2|TRBD1|14|few|TRBJ2-7
TGCGCCAGCCAATCCGGGACAGGGGGATACGAGCAGTACTTC
CASQSGTGGYEQYF
>TRBV5-6|-|13|-|TRBJ2-3
TGTGCCAGCACCCGCGGGGTCGCAGATACGCAGTATTTT
CASTRGVADTQYF
>TRBV6-1|-|14|-|TRBJ1-1
TGTGCCAGCAGTGAAGGGGCCATGAACACTGAAGCTTTCTTT
CASSEGAMNTEAFF
>TRBV7-9|TRBD1|16|-|TRBJ2-6
TGTGCCAGAACCGGGACAGGGTCCTCTGGGGCCAACGTCCTGACTTTC
CARTGTGSSGANVLTF
>TRBV9|-|13|-|TRBJ1-1
TGTGCCAGCAGTAGAGAGGGGAACACTGAAGCTTTCTTT
CASSREGNTEAFF
>TRBV27|-|16|-|TRBJ2-1
TGTGCCAGCAGTTTGGCCCCAGCAGGATTCAATAATGAGCAGTTCTTC
CASSLAPAGFNNEQFF